This passage covers 24 T cell receptor beta chains from one sample sequenced in a study of blood T cell repertoires in COVID-19. Profiling relied on immunoSEQ multiplex PCR, and the TCRdb table lists in-frame clones only, not all of them. The sample includes more than 70,000 clones, 70% to 80% seen only once; the top ten take more than 20%. What was sequenced was peripheral blood. These receptors all come from a human donor in a cohort sampled during active COVID-19.

This sequence joins TRBV14 and TRBJ2-1, with a tentative D call TRBD2 (7 bases). The CDR3 is 17 amino acids. The V end lost 1 base, the J end lost 6 bases, and 19 bases lay between the germline ends. Germline assignment: CDR1 SGHDN and CDR2 FVKESK. The CDR3, as DNA: TGTGCCAGCAGCCAAGGGTCTACGGGGGGCGCCCGCAATGAGCAGTTCTTC. Translated, it gives CASSQGSTGGARNEQFF.

V is TRBV28 and J is TRBJ2-2; D unclear. CDR1 is MDHEN and CDR2 is SYDVKM in the germline V gene. This CDR3 has 14 residues. Between the trimmed V and J ends, which lost 3 bases and 8 bases, there was a span of 13 bases. The CDR3 DNA follows: TGTGCCAGCAGTTTCCAGGTCTCCGCAGGGGAGCTGTTTTTT. This sequence encodes CASSFQVSAGELFF.

The rearrangement joins TRBV4-1 to TRBJ2-2; 10 nucleotides match TRBD2. The CDR3 loop spans 20 amino acids. Looked up from germline, CDR1 is MGHRA and CDR2 is YSYEKL. Trimming took 1 base from V and 6 from J; bases not matched to a gene: 17. CDR3 sequence reads: CASSQGPLVAGGLPPGELFF. CDR3 DNA sequence: TGCGCCAGCAGCCAAGGCCCCCTGGTAGCGGGAGGCCTACCGCCCGGGGAGCTGTTTTTT.

This chain connects TRBV9 to TRBJ2-1, with TRBD2 as a possible D gene (5 bases). In germline, CDR1 is SGDLS, CDR2 YYNGEE. There are 15 residues in the CDR3. Trimming left V 3 bases short and J 0 bases short, with 10 bases between. CDR3 region: CASSATAASYNEQFF. The CDR3 nucleotides read TGTGCCAGCAGCGCCACAGCGGCCTCCTACAATGAGCAGTTCTTC. The full variable domain, rest sourced from reference TRBV9 and TRBJ2-1, is DSGVTQTPKHLITATGQRVTLRCSPRSGDLSVYWYQQSLDQGLQFLIQYYNGEERAKGNILERFSAQQFPDLHSELNLSSLELGDSALYFCASSATAASYNEQFFGPGTRLTVL.

V is TRBV3-1 (or the pseudogene TRBV3-2) and J is TRBJ2-7, with D hard to call. The CDR3 extends over 14 amino acids. Looked up from germline, CDR1 is LGHDT and CDR2 is YNNKEL (reference sequence). V dropped 7 bases and J dropped 4 bases, with 17 bases sitting between them. The CDR3 region has the DNA TGTGCCAGCATGTGGCACCATCGATCGTACGAGCAGTACTTC. Encoded protein: CASMWHHRSYEQYF.

This clone was recorded a few times. This chain links TRBV15 with TRBJ2-3; 7 bases fit TRBD1. Germline-derived CDR1 and CDR2 are LNHNV and YYDKDF (reference sequence). The junction had 3 bases not matched to a gene; V was cut back by 3 bases and J by 0 bases. The length of the CDR3 is 15 residues. CDR3 in amino acids: CATSRPQGSTDTQYF. CDR3 nucleotide sequence: TGTGCCACCAGCAGGCCACAGGGGAGCACAGATACGCAGTATTTT.

The rearrangement uses TRBV6-5 and TRBJ2-6; 8 nucleotides line up with TRBD2. This CDR3 is built from 15 residues. The V and J ends lost 8 bases and 4 bases, in that order; junction bases with no gene match: 7. The germline V gene encodes CDR1 MNHEY and CDR2 SVGAGI. The CDR3 protein is CASRSGSSGANVLTF. In DNA form, the CDR3 reads TGTGCCAGCCGCAGCGGGAGTAGCGGGGCCAACGTCCTGACTTTC.

This sequence joins TRBV9 and TRBJ1-3, with D tentatively TRBD1 (6 bases). Germline CDR1 and CDR2: SGDLS and YYNGEE. The CDR3 runs to 14 residues. V lost 0 bases to trimming and J lost 2 bases, with 6 bases between them. Here the CDR3 reads CASSVDRAGNTIYF. For the CDR3, the DNA is TGTGCCAGCAGCGTAGACAGGGCTGGAAACACCATATATTTT.

The chain is built from TRBV2 and TRBJ2-7, with D tentatively TRBD1 (6 bases). The germline V gene has CDR1 SNHLY and CDR2 FYNNEI. This CDR3 is built from 17 residues. Trimming removed 8 bases at V and 0 bases at J, with 23 bases between. In nucleotides, the CDR3 is TGTGCCAGCTCCTTGGGGGCCCCGGTCTCTGGCTCCTACGAGCAGTACTTC. Translating gives CASSLGAPVSGSYEQYF.

The chain carries TRBV28 and TRBJ2-3, with D possibly being TRBD2 (7 bases). This CDR3 has 15 amino acids. CDR1 and CDR2 from the germline V gene are MDHEN and SYDVKM. V was shortened by 2 bases and J by 6 bases, with 15 bases between the two germline ends. The DNA of the CDR3 is TGTGCCAGCAGTTTAAGGCCAGGGGAGGGGGATACGCAGTATTTT. It specifies CASSLRPGEGDTQYF.

This chain joins TRBV18 and TRBJ2-2, with D possibly matching TRBD1 (5 bases). V gave up 2 bases and J gave up 0 bases, with 10 bases separating them. The length of the CDR3 is 16 residues. Germline CDR1 is KGHSH and CDR2 is LQKENI. This CDR3 is CASSPTLDTNTGELFF. The CDR3 nucleotides read TGTGCCAGCTCACCAACACTGGACACGAACACCGGGGAGCTGTTTTTT.

The chain links TRBV7-6 to TRBJ2-2, with D perhaps matching TRBD1 (6 bases). Germline V gene lookup returns CDR1 SGHVS and CDR2 FNYEAQ. Trimming took 5 bases from V and 2 from J, leaving 15 bases between them. The CDR3 spans 16 residues. DNA for the CDR3: TGTGCCAGCAGCCAGCTACAGGGTCCTAACACCGGGGAGCTGTTTTTT. It is translated as CASSQLQGPNTGELFF.

The chain joins TRBV7-9 to TRBJ1-3; a weak D match, TRBD1 (6 bases). The CDR3 length is 16 residues. V shed 5 bases and J shed 0 bases, with 14 bases lying between them. The germline V gene has CDR1 SEHNR and CDR2 FQNEAQ (reference sequence). The DNA for the CDR3 is TGTGCCAGCAGCCGTCCGACAGGCCGCTCTGGAAACACCATATATTTT. It translates to CASSRPTGRSGNTIYF.

The chain employs TRBV4-2 and TRBJ2-2; 11 bases are a match to TRBD2. Looked up from germline, CDR1 is LGHNA and CDR2 is YNFKEQ. The V and J ends lost 6 bases and 7 bases, in that order; junction bases with no gene match: 7. The CDR3 consists of 15 residues. CDR3 protein: CASRSLAGVVGELFF. Written as DNA, the CDR3 is TGTGCCAGCAGGTCACTAGCGGGAGTAGTCGGGGAGCTGTTTTTT.

The chain has TRBV9 and TRBJ2-3; a weak D match, TRBD2 (6 bases). The V end was cut by 4 bases, the J end by 1 base, with 16 bases between. The length of the CDR3 is 16 residues. The germline V gene encodes CDR1 SGDLS and CDR2 YYNGEE. Written as DNA, the CDR3 is TGTGCCAGCAGCCCGCGACTAGGGGACCGCACAGATACGCAGTATTTT. Translating gives CASSPRLGDRTDTQYF.

This clone was seen a few times. This rearrangement joins TRBV27 to TRBJ2-7; the match to TRBD1 covers 7 bases. The CDR3 covers 14 residues. With 5 bases clipped from V and 2 bases from J, the junction kept 6 bases outside the gene matches. From germline, CDR1 is MNHEY and CDR2 SMNVEV (reference sequence). In nucleotides, the CDR3 is TGTGCCAGCAGTGAATTGCAGGGGGCCTACGAGCAGTACTTC. Protein product: CASSELQGAYEQYF.

CDR3 loop: CASRSGHLETQYF. As DNA, the CDR3 is TGTGCCAGCAGATCGGGACACTTAGAGACCCAGTACTTC. This chain connects TRBV6-5 to TRBJ2-5, with D perhaps matching TRBD1 (6 bases). The germline V gene encodes CDR1 MNHEY and CDR2 SVGAGI. The CDR3 has 13 residues. V was pared by 6 bases and J by 4 bases, with 12 bases between.

This chain uses TRBV19 with TRBJ1-2, with D maybe TRBD1 (6 bases). The CDR3 has 14 amino acids. From germline, CDR1 is LNHDA and CDR2 SQIVND (reference sequence). V was pared by 4 bases and J by 2 bases, with 11 bases between. The CDR3 DNA sequence: TGTGCCAGTAGTAACTCCCAGGGGAACTATGGCTACACCTTC. Translated: CASSNSQGNYGYTF.

The chain is built from TRBV29-1 and TRBJ2-4; 8 positions agree with TRBD2. Germline CDR1 and CDR2: SQVTM and ANQGSEA. V gave up 7 bases and J gave up 8 bases; unmatched junction bases: 10. CDR3 size: 13 residues. CDR3 coding DNA: TGCAGCGCAAGGGCTAGCGGGTGGCACATTCAGTACTTC. Its translation: CSARASGWHIQYF.

The chain links TRBV21-1 to TRBJ2-1; the table's D call of TRBD2 was not tested on the DNA. TRBV21-1 is tagged as a pseudogene. The CDR3 sequence is 17 residues long. The CDR3 DNA sequence: TGTGCCAGCAGCGTCCAGTCACTAGCGGGAGTCAACAATGAGCAGTTCTTC. It translates to CASSVQSLAGVNNEQFF.

CDR3 amino acids: CASSIAGAGYEQYF. The CDR3, as DNA: TGTGCCAGTAGTATAGCGGGAGCCGGCTACGAGCAGTACTTC. This chain links TRBV19 with TRBJ2-7, with D perhaps matching TRBD2 (6 bases). There are 14 residues in the CDR3. With 1 base removed from V and 3 bases from J, the gap between germline ends came to 10 bases. CDR1 LNHDA and CDR2 SQIVND come from the germline V gene (reference sequence).

V usage is TRBV18 and J usage is TRBJ1-5; D uncertain. With 4 bases removed from V and 3 bases from J, the gap between germline ends came to 10 bases. The CDR3 runs 14 residues. Germline V gives CDR1 KGHSH, CDR2 LQKENI. The CDR3 nucleotides read TGTGCCAGCTCACTTCAGGTAACCAATCAGCCCCAGCATTTT. It is translated as CASSLQVTNQPQHF. Supplemented by reference TRBV18 and TRBJ1-5, the full variable domain reads NAGVMQNPRHLVRRRGQEARLRCSPMKGHSHVYWYRQLPEEGLKFMVYLQKENIIDESGMPKERFSAEFPKEGPSILRIQQVVRGDSAAYFCASSLQVTNQPQHFGDGTRLSIL.

The CDR3 loop reads CASSLVSVNTEAFF. The CDR3 nucleotides read TGTGCCAGCAGCTTAGTTTCTGTGAACACTGAAGCTTTCTTT. J is TRBJ1-1 and V is TRBV7-6, with D unclear. This CDR3 has 14 residues. From germline, CDR1 is SGHVS and CDR2 FNYEAQ. V shed 1 base and J shed 0 bases, with 6 bases lying between them.

This chain links TRBV5-5 with TRBJ2-2; TRBD1 is a possible D gene (5 bases). The V gene lost 4 bases and the J gene lost 2 bases, with 12 bases spanning the gap. This CDR3 has 15 residues. Germline-derived CDR1 and CDR2 are SGHKS and YYEKEE (reference sequence). As DNA, the CDR3 is TGTGCCAGCAGCGTTGGGGCAGCTAACACCGGGGAGCTGTTTTTT. This translates into CASSVGAANTGELFF. The whole variable domain, filled in from reference TRBV5-5 and TRBJ2-2, reads DAGVTQSPTHLIKTRGQQVTLRCSPISGHKSVSWYQQVLGQGPQFIFQYYEKEERGRGNFPDRFSARQFPNYSSELNVNALLLGDSALYLCASSVGAANTGELFFGEGSRLTVL.